This T cell receptor beta chain was documented in a study of CD8+ T cells in alopecia areata. Study at large: Treatment ran 6 to 18 months, with 6 months of follow-up afterward.

Isolated RNA was reverse transcribed into cDNA used as the sequencing template. The assay was immunoSEQ multiplex PCR, and TCRdb's table has in-frame clones only and misses some. Of about 140,000 clones detected, 65% to 90% appear once; the ten largest clones hold roughly 25%. Per the germline V gene, CDR1 is MNHNY and CDR2 is SVGAGI (reference sequence). CDR3 length: 14 amino acids. Trimming cost V 0 bases and J 4 bases, with 6 bases left between them. Treatment of the sample: oral pan-JAK inhibitor, 5-10 mg twice daily. CD4+ and CD8+ T cells were sorted from PBMCs. This clone was recorded once. What it recognizes is unknown. Study results and caveats: Sharing of TCRs across patients appeared less clear than in mice, possibly for HLA-related reasons.

The chain is built from TRBV6-6 and TRBJ2-2; unclear D gene. The sequence was obtained from a human donor with alopecia areata. Source: CD8+ T cells sorted from blood, taken at week 4, from a patient treated with tofacitinib. The CDR3 reads CASSYSASTGELFF. DNA of the CDR3: TGTGCCAGCAGTTACTCGGCGAGCACCGGGGAGCTGTTTTTT.